This section outlines one T cell receptor (beta chain) sequence together with its context. TCRdb's table, derived via immunoSEQ multiplex PCR, lists solely in-frame clones and lacks some. This repertoire shows tens of thousands of clones, around 97% found once; its top ten account for 10%. This record comes from a study of cytomegalovirus exposure and HLA in healthy donors. The material sequenced was PBMCs. This clonotype originated in a young man in good health and CMV-seropositive.

In DNA, the CDR3 is TGCAGCGGCCGGGACAGGGGCGGGGTGAACACTGAAGCTTTCTTT. As protein: CSGRDRGGVNTEAFF. The V and J genes are TRBV29-1 and TRBJ1-1; 10 nucleotides line up with TRBD1. The V and J ends lost 7 bases and 0 bases, in that order; junction bases with no gene match: 8. Germline CDR1 SQVTM, CDR2 ANQGSEA. The CDR3 sequence is 15 residues long. Combining the CDR3 with reference TRBV29-1 and TRBJ1-1 gives the whole variable domain SAVISQKPSRDICQRGTSLTIQCQVDSQVTMMFWYRQQPGQSLTLIATANQGSEATYESGFVIDKFPISRPNLTFSTLTVSNMSPEDSSIYLCSGRDRGGVNTEAFFGQGTRLTVV.